This is a list of T cell receptor beta chains from one sample in a study of post-analysis software for immune sequencing data. TCRdb re-called the PCR reads through MiXCR, storing one row per CDR3 protein. In the table there are hundreds of thousands of distinct CDR3 sequences, about 32% of which are singletons. Sequenced: blood. Receptors were obtained from a girl aged 5 to 17 with multiple sclerosis. The CDR3 runs from the conserved cysteine through the conserved F or W. A D gene is named only where the DNA matches it firmly. Not all rows give a size; the values are once, few, many and, for expanded clones, a class.

clone_size,j_call,d_call,v_call,cdr3_nt,cdr3_aa
many,TRBJ2-5,.,TRBV29-1,TGCAGCGTTGACAACGGGCAAGAGACCCAGTACTTC,CSVDNGQETQYF
once,TRBJ2-1,.,TRBV28,TGTGCCAGCAGTTCCGGGGGAAGGGCCAATGAGCAGTTCTTC,CASSSGGRANEQFF
.,TRBJ2-6,.,TRBV12-3/TRBV12-4,TGTGCCAGCAGTATAAAACCCGGGACTGGGGCCAACGTCCTGACTTTC,CASSIKPGTGANVLTF
.,TRBJ1-1,.,TRBV15,TGTGCCACCAGCAGGACGGCGAACACTGAAGCTTTCTTT,CATSRTANTEAFF
once,TRBJ2-3,TRBD2,TRBV6-2/TRBV6-3,TGTGCCAGCAGTCTCCGCGTTCGGGAGGATACGCAGAATTTT,CASSLRVREDTQNF
.,TRBJ1-2,.,TRBV29-1,TGCAGCGTTGAACAGGGGGGCTACACCTTC,CSVEQGGYTF
.,TRBJ2-1,TRBD2,TRBV7-9,TGTGCCAGCAGCTTACGGCCTAGCGGGGACCCAGCCGCGAGTAATGAGCAGTTCTTC,CASSLRPSGDPAASNEQFF
.,TRBJ2-7,TRBD2,TRBV20-1,TGCAGTGCTCGGACTAGCGGGAGTTTCTACGAGCAGTACTTC,CSARTSGSFYEQYF
few,TRBJ1-1,.,TRBV29-1,TGCAGCGTGGGGGGACGGCTAAACACTGAAGCTTTCTTT,CSVGGRLNTEAFF
few,TRBJ2-5,.,TRBV7-9,TGTGCCAGCAGCTTCGTCGCGGGGAGAGAGACCCAGTACTTC,CASSFVAGRETQYF
.,TRBJ1-5,.,TRBV28,TGTGCCAGCAGTTTAGAGGGGATGGGCAATCAGCCCCAGCATTTT,CASSLEGMGNQPQHF
.,TRBJ2-7,.,TRBV10-2,TGCGCCAGCAGCCTGCCGGGCTTTACCTACGAGCAGTACTTC,CASSLPGFTYEQYF
many,TRBJ1-1,.,TRBV7-2,TGTGCCAGCAGCTTAGTACAGGGGAACACTGAAGCTTTCTTT,CASSLVQGNTEAFF
few,TRBJ1-2,.,TRBV9,TGTGCCAGCAGTCCCAGGGGATTTAACTATGGCTACACCTTC,CASSPRGFNYGYTF
few,TRBJ2-1,.,TRBV6-1,TGTGCCAGCGACGGGCAGGGGCAGTTCTTC,CASDGQGQFF
.,TRBJ1-1,TRBD1,TRBV27,TGTGCCGGCAGCAAGCAGGGGGTGGGCACTGAAGCTTTCTTT,CAGSKQGVGTEAFF
.,TRBJ1-1,TRBD1,TRBV5-1,TGCGCCAGCAGCCCGGGACAGGGCTATTCGAGAGCTTTCTTT,CASSPGQGYSRAFF
.,TRBJ2-7,.,TRBV4-3,TGCGCCAGCAGCCGGGCTAGCTTCGGCTACGAGCAGTACTTC,CASSRASFGYEQYF
.,TRBJ2-6,.,TRBV28,TGTGCCAGCAGTTTTGCCGGCAGGCTTTCTGGGGCCAACGTCCTGACTTTC,CASSFAGRLSGANVLTF
many,TRBJ2-7,.,TRBV29-1,TGCAGCGTTGAAGGTTTAGCAGAAACCTACGAGCAGTACTTC,CSVEGLAETYEQYF
few,TRBJ1-1,.,TRBV24-1,TGTGCCACCAGTGAGAGGGGGGGGCCCACTGAAGCTTTCTTT,CATSERGGPTEAFF
few,TRBJ2-1,.,TRBV24-1,TGTGCCACCAGTGAGCGGGCGGGCGGCCCCCCGTTCTTC,CATSERAGGPPFF
.,TRBJ2-1,TRBD2,TRBV28,TGTGCCAGCACCAATCCCGGGGGGGGGTACAATGAGCAGTTCTTC,CASTNPGGGYNEQFF
few,TRBJ2-7,.,TRBV20-1,TGCAGTGCCGGGACGTTCGACTACGAGCAGTACTTC,CSAGTFDYEQYF
few,TRBJ2-7,.,TRBV10-3,TGTGCCATCACCGAAGTACAGGGCTACGAGCAGTACTTC,CAITEVQGYEQYF
few,TRBJ2-7,.,TRBV5-1,TGCGCCAGCAGCTCGGGGGACATTGCCTACGAGCAGTACTTC,CASSSGDIAYEQYF
few,TRBJ2-3,.,TRBV6-2/TRBV6-3,TGTGCCAGCAGTTACTTTGCCGATACGCAGTATTTT,CASSYFADTQYF
.,TRBJ2-1,TRBD1,TRBV12-3/TRBV12-4,TGTGCCAGCAACCCGGACAGGGTGACCTACAATGAGCAGTTCTTC,CASNPDRVTYNEQFF
few,TRBJ2-7,.,TRBV29-1,TGCAGCGTTGTGACAGTGGTAACCCCCTACGAGCAGTACTTC,CSVVTVVTPYEQYF
.,TRBJ2-3,TRBD2,TRBV28,TGTGCCAGCAGTACCCCACTAGCGGGAGGAAACACAGATACGCAGTATTTT,CASSTPLAGGNTDTQYF
few,TRBJ2-1,.,TRBV7-8,TGTGCCGGCGTGTTTATGTTGGACAATGAGCAGTTCTTC,CAGVFMLDNEQFF
.,TRBJ1-5,TRBD1,TRBV6-5,TGTGCCAGCAGACAGGGGTCTCAGCCCCAGCATTTT,CASRQGSQPQHF
.,TRBJ1-2,.,TRBV4-3,TGCGCCAGCAGCCAAGAACTCGTGGGTTATGGCTACACCTTC,CASSQELVGYGYTF
.,TRBJ1-1,.,TRBV25-1,TGTGCCAGCAGTGTCGACCCGCAAGAGGGGACCCCTGAAGCTTTCTTT,CASSVDPQEGTPEAFF
.,TRBJ2-2,.,TRBV29-1,TGCAGCGTTGAGCAACTGGGTCGGACAGCCCGGGGCACCGGGGAGCTGTTTTTT,CSVEQLGRTARGTGELFF
.,TRBJ2-5,.,TRBV25-1,TGTGCCAGCAGTGAATTGGTGACCCAGTACTTC,CASSELVTQYF
.,TRBJ2-5,.,TRBV29-1,TGCAGCGTTGTCCCCCGGGGGCCCCCAGAGACCCAGTACTTC,CSVVPRGPPETQYF